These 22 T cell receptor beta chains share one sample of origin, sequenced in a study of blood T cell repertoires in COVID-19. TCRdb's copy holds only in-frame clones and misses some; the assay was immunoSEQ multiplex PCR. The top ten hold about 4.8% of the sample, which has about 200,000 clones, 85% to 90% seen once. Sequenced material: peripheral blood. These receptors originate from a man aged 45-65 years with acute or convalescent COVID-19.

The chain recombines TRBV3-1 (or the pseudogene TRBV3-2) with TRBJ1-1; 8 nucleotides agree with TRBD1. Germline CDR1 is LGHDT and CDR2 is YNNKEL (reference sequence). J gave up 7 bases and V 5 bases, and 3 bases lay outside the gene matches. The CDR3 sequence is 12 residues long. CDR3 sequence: CASSWTGYEAFF. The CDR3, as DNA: TGTGCCAGCAGCTGGACAGGGTATGAAGCTTTCTTT.

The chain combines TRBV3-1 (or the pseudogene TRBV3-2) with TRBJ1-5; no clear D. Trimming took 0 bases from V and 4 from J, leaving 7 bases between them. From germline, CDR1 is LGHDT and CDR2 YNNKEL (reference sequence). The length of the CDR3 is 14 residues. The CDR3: CASSQDDTNQPQHF. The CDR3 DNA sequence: TGTGCCAGCAGCCAAGATGACACAAATCAGCCCCAGCATTTT.

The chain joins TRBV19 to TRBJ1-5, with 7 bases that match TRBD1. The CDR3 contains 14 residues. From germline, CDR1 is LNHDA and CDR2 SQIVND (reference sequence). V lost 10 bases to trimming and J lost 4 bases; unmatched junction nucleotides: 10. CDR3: CATQGNRGNQPQHF. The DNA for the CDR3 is TGTGCCACCCAGGGAAACAGGGGAAATCAGCCCCAGCATTTT.

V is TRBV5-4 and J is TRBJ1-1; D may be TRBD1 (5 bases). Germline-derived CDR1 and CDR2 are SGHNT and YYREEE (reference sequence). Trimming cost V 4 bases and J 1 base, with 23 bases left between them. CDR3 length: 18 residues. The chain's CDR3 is CASSPGSGVGLWNTEAFF. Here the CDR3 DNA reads TGTGCCAGCAGCCCCGGGTCGGGGGTAGGACTGTGGAACACTGAAGCTTTCTTT.

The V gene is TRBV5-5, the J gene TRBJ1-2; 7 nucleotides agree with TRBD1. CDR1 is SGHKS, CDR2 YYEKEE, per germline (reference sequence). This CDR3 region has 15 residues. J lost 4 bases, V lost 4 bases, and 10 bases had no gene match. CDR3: CASSIAGGSPYGYTF. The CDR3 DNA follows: TGTGCCAGCAGCATAGCAGGGGGTAGCCCCTATGGCTACACCTTC.

The CDR3 sequence: CASRAGTGGTGELFF. The CDR3 DNA sequence: TGCGCCAGCAGGGCCGGGACAGGGGGCACCGGGGAGCTGTTTTTT. The chain is built from TRBV5-1 and TRBJ2-2; 11 nucleotides line up with TRBD1. Germline CDR1 and CDR2: SGHRS and YFSETQ. With V trimmed by 5 bases and J by 4 bases, 4 bases remained unmatched. The CDR3 sequence is 15 residues long.

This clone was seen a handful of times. CDR3 protein: CASSRSQGRGIEQYF. CDR3 bases: TGTGCCAGCTCACGCTCCCAGGGTAGGGGAATCGAGCAGTACTTC. The chain joins TRBV18 to TRBJ2-7, with a possible D match to TRBD1 (5 bases). Looked up from germline, CDR1 is KGHSH and CDR2 is LQKENI. The CDR3 loop spans 15 amino acids. Trimming cost V 4 bases and J 6 bases, with 19 bases left between them.

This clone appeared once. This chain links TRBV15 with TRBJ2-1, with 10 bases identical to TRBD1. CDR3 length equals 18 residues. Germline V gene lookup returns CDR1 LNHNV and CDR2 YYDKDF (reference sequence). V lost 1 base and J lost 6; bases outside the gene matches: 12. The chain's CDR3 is CATSRARRTGGLVNEQFF. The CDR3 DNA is TGTGCCACCAGCAGAGCGCGAAGGACAGGGGGTTTGGTCAATGAGCAGTTCTTC.

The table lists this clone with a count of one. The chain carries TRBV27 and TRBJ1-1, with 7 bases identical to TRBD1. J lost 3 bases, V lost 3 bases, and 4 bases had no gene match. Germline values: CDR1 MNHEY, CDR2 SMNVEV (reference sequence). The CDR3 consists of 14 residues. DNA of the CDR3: TGTGCCAGCAGTTTTTTTGGGACAGACACTGAAGCTTTCTTT. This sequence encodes CASSFFGTDTEAFF.

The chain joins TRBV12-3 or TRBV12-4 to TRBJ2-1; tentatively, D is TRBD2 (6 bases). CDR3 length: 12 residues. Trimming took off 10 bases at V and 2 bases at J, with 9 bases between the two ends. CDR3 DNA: TGTGCCACCCGGGGGACCTACAATGAGCAGTTCTTC. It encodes CATRGTYNEQFF.

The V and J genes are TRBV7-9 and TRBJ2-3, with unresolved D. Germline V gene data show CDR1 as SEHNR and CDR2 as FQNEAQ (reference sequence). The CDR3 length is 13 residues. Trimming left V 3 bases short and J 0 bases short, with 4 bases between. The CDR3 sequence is CASSLASTDTQYF. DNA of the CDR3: TGTGCCAGCAGCTTGGCCAGCACAGATACGCAGTATTTT.

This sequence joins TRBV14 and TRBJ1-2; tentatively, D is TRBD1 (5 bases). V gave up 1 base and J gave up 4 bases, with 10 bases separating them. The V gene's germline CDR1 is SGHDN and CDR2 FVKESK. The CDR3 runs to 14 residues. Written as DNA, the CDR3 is TGTGCCAGCAGCCAAGCGCGGGGCGGCTATGGCTACACCTTC. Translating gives CASSQARGGYGYTF.

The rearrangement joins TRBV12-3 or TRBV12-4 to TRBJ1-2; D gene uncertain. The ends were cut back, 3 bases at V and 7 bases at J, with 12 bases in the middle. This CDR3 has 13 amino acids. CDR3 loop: CASSFRRVSGYTF. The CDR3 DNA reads TGTGCCAGCAGTTTCCGGAGGGTTTCTGGCTACACCTTC.

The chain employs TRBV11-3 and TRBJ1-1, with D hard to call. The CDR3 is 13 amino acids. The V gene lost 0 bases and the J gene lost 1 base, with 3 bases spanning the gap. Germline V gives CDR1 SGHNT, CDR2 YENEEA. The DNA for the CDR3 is TGTGCCAGCAGCTTAGAACAGAACACTGAAGCTTTCTTT. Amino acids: CASSLEQNTEAFF.

CDR3 sequence reads: CASSKETQYF. In nucleotides, the CDR3 is TGTGCCAGCAGCAAAGAGACCCAGTACTTC. The chain joins TRBV2 to TRBJ2-5; D gene ambiguous. Germline V gives CDR1 SNHLY, CDR2 FYNNEI. The V end lost 6 bases, the J end lost 3 bases, and 2 bases lay between the germline ends. The CDR3 is made up of 10 amino acids.

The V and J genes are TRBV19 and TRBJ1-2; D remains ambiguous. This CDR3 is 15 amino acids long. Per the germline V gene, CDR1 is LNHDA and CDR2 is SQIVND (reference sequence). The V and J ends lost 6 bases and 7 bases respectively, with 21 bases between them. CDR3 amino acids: CASSPAAPLFSGYTF. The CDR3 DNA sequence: TGTGCCAGTAGCCCCGCGGCCCCATTATTCTCTGGCTACACCTTC.

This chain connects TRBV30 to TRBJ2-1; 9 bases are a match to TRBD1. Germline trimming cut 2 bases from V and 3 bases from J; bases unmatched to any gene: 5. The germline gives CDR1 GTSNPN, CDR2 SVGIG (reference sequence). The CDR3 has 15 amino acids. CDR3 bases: TGTGCCTGGAGTAAGGGACAGGGTTTCTACAATGAGCAGTTCTTC. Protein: CAWSKGQGFYNEQFF.

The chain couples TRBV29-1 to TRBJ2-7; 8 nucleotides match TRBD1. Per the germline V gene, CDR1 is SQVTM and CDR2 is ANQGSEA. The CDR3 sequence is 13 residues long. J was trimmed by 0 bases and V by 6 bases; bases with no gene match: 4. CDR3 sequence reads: CSVWTGSSYEQYF. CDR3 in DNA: TGCAGCGTCTGGACAGGGAGCTCCTACGAGCAGTACTTC.

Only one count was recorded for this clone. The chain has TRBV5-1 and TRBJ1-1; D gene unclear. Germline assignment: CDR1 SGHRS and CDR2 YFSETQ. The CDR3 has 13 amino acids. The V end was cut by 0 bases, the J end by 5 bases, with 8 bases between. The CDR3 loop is CASSLVTETEAFF. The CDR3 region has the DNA TGCGCCAGCAGCTTGGTTACGGAGACTGAAGCTTTCTTT. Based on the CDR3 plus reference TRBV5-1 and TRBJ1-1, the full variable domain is KAGVTQTPRYLIKTRGQQVTLSCSPISGHRSVSWYQQTPGQGLQFLFEYFSETQRNKGNFPGRFSGRQFSNSRSEMNVSTLELGDSALYLCASSLVTETEAFFGQGTRLTVV.

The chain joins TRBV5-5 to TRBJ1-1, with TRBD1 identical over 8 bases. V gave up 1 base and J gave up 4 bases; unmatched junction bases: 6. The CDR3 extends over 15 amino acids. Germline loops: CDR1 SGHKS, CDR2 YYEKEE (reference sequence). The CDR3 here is CASSLTGGRGTEAFF. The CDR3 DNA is TGTGCCAGCAGCTTGACAGGGGGACGGGGCACTGAAGCTTTCTTT.

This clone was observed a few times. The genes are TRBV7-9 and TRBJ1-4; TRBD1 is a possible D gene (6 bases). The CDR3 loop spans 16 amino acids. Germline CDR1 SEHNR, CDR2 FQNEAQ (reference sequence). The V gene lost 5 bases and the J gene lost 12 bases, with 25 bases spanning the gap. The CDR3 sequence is CASSPTPTGPPWELFF. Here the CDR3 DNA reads TGTGCCAGCAGCCCGACGCCTACAGGGCCTCCGTGGGAACTGTTTTTT.

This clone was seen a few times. The CDR3 is CASTGTGPTGELFF. CDR3 in DNA: TGTGCCAGCACAGGGACAGGGCCAACCGGGGAGCTGTTTTTT. J is TRBJ2-2 and V is TRBV6-5; 9 positions match TRBD1. This CDR3 comprises 14 residues. In germline, CDR1 is MNHEY, CDR2 SVGAGI. The ends lost 7 bases at V and 5 bases at J; junction bases unmatched: 5.